This T cell receptor beta chain is from a study of blood T cell repertoires in COVID-19. Study at large: In each case, the material was cDNA or gDNA derived from T cells, B-cell-depleted T cells, or PBMCs.

Study processing details: How many nucleated cells were present was estimated from reference gene primer amplification. The assay was immunoSEQ multiplex PCR, and TCRdb's table has in-frame clones only and misses some. That table supplies the V and J calls and clone size; D and trimming were determined from the DNA. The table shows over 300,000 clones, with roughly 90% occurring only once. Germline lookup yields CDR1 SGHTS and CDR2 YDEGEE. The CDR3 totals 15 residues. Unmatched junction bases numbered 2, after V lost 1 base and J lost 2 bases. This rearrangement joins TRBV5-8 to TRBJ1-1, with 10 nucleotides matching TRBD1. The sequenced material came from peripheral blood. This receptor was taken from a man younger than 30 who had recovered from COVID-19. The CDR3 nucleotides are TGTGCCAGCAGCTTGTGGACAGGGGGAAACACTGAAGCTTTCTTT. Protein product: CASSLWTGGNTEAFF.